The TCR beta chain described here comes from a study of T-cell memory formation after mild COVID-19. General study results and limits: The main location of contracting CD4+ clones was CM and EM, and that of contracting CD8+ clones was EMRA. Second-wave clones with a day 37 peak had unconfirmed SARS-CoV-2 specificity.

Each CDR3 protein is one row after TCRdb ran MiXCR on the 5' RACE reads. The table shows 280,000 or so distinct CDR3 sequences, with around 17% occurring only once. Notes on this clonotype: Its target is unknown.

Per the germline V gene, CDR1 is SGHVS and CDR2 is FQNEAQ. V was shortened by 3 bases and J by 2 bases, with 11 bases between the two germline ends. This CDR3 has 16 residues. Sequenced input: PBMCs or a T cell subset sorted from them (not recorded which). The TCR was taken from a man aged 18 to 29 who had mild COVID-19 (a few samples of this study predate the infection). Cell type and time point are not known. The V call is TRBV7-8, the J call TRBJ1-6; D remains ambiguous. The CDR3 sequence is CASSLRASAYNSPLHF. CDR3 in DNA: TGTGCCAGCAGCTTGAGAGCTAGTGCCTATAATTCACCCCTCCACTTT.